These 18 T cell receptor beta chains were all obtained from the same sample, sequenced in a study of blood T cell repertoires in COVID-19. Clones were read by immunoSEQ multiplex PCR, and TCRdb kept only the in-frame ones, dropping some. The sample has roughly 380,000 clones, 89% seen once. Source material: peripheral blood. The receptors originated from a woman aged 40 to 49 with COVID-19, enrolled during active disease.

The CDR3 loop reads CASSTMNRGMDTQYF. The CDR3 DNA is TGTGCCAGTAGTACGATGAACAGGGGAATGGATACGCAGTATTTT. This chain connects TRBV19 to TRBJ2-3; 7 positions agree with TRBD1. The germline V gene has CDR1 LNHDA and CDR2 SQIVND (reference sequence). CDR3 length equals 15 residues. V lost 4 bases, J lost 6 bases, and 10 bases stayed unmatched. Looking up the rest from reference TRBV19 and TRBJ2-3 gives the full variable domain: DGGITQSPKYLFRKEGQNVTLSCEQNLNHDAMYWYRQDPGQGLRLIYYSQIVNDFQKGDIAEGYSVSREKKESFPLTVTSAQKNPTAFYLCASSTMNRGMDTQYFGPGTRLTVL.

This chain links TRBV9 with TRBJ2-2; unclear D gene. V was trimmed by 2 bases and J by 2 bases, leaving 10 bases between them. The CDR3 is 15 amino acids. The germline V gene encodes CDR1 SGDLS and CDR2 YYNGEE. The CDR3 loop is CASSVWLENTGELFF. DNA for the CDR3: TGTGCCAGCAGCGTCTGGTTAGAAAACACCGGGGAGCTGTTTTTT. The full variable domain, in which reference TRBV9 and TRBJ2-2 provide the parts outside the CDR3, is DSGVTQTPKHLITATGQRVTLRCSPRSGDLSVYWYQQSLDQGLQFLIQYYNGEERAKGNILERFSAQQFPDLHSELNLSSLELGDSALYFCASSVWLENTGELFFGEGSRLTVL.

This chain links TRBV5-5 with TRBJ1-2, with D hard to call. V was pared by 4 bases and J by 0 bases, with 13 bases between. Germline V gives CDR1 SGHKS, CDR2 YYEKEE (reference sequence). This CDR3 comprises 15 residues. Here the CDR3 reads CASSPKLLANYGYTF. The CDR3 coding sequence is TGTGCCAGCAGCCCTAAACTACTAGCTAACTATGGCTACACCTTC.

The rearrangement uses TRBV5-4 and TRBJ1-1; a possible D gene is TRBD1 (5 bases). Deletions cut 4 bases from V and 1 base from J, with 14 bases between. CDR3 length: 15 amino acids. Per germline, CDR1 SGHNT and CDR2 YYREEE (reference sequence). As DNA, the CDR3 is TGTGCCAGCAGCCCGGTCGGCAGGGAGAACACTGAAGCTTTCTTT. Protein sequence: CASSPVGRENTEAFF.

Written as DNA, the CDR3 is TGCGCCAGCAGCCTCGGGTCACTTCCTAACTATGGCTACACCTTC. Amino acids: CASSLGSLPNYGYTF. The genes are TRBV5-1 and TRBJ1-2; D unclear. The CDR3 has 15 residues. Trimming removed 4 bases at V and 0 bases at J, with 13 bases between. Per the germline V gene, CDR1 is SGHRS and CDR2 is YFSETQ.

V usage is TRBV5-4 and J usage is TRBJ1-5; tentative D call: TRBD1 (5 bases). Trimming took off 4 bases at V and 6 bases at J, with 11 bases between the two ends. This CDR3 has 13 residues. Germline CDR1 and CDR2: SGHNT and YYREEE (reference sequence). CDR3 residues: CASSTGGVQPQHF. In DNA, the CDR3 is TGTGCCAGCAGCACCGGGGGGGTTCAGCCCCAGCATTTT.

V and J are TRBV29-1 and TRBJ1-2, with TRBD1 as a possible D gene (5 bases). Germline V gives CDR1 SQVTM, CDR2 ANQGSEA. V lost 6 bases to trimming and J lost 8 bases, with 25 bases between them. This CDR3 is built from 15 residues. The CDR3: CSVDSHLGWVGGYTF. DNA for the CDR3: TGCAGCGTCGACAGTCATTTGGGATGGGTAGGCGGCTACACCTTC.

The DNA of the CDR3 is TGTGCCAGCAGTCATTCAGGGCAGGGGAACACTGAAGCTTTCTTT. As protein: CASSHSGQGNTEAFF. This rearrangement joins TRBV28 to TRBJ1-1, with a possible D match to TRBD1 (5 bases). Germline assignment: CDR1 MDHEN and CDR2 SYDVKM. CDR3 length: 15 residues. V lost 5 bases to trimming and J lost 1 base, with 14 bases between them.

The chain employs TRBV6-2 or TRBV6-3 and TRBJ2-7, with D perhaps matching TRBD1 (6 bases). Germline loops: CDR1 MNHEY, CDR2 SVGEGT. V was clipped by 1 base and J by 0 bases, with 13 bases between them. This CDR3 region has 16 residues. The CDR3, as DNA: TGTGCCAGCAGTTACTATATCCAGGGGAACTCCTACGAGCAGTACTTC. Translating it yields CASSYYIQGNSYEQYF.

The rearrangement uses TRBV10-1 and TRBJ2-3; 8 bases map to TRBD1. CDR1 WNHNN and CDR2 SYGVQD come from the germline V gene (reference sequence). After removal of 0 bases from V and 4 bases from J, the junction contained 9 bases not matched to a gene. The CDR3 runs 17 residues. The CDR3 bases are TGCGCCAGCAGTGAGTCAATCCGCAGGGGGCACTCAGATACGCAGTATTTT. This translates into CASSESIRRGHSDTQYF.

Only one count was recorded for this clone. The chain couples TRBV28 to TRBJ1-4; 8 bases align to TRBD1. V lost 7 bases and J lost 0; bases outside the gene matches: 4. CDR1 is MDHEN, CDR2 SYDVKM, per germline. This CDR3 has 15 residues. CDR3 residues: CASMLTGATNEKLFF. CDR3 nucleotides: TGTGCCAGCATGCTGACAGGGGCAACTAATGAAAAACTGTTTTTT.

The CDR3: CASGLGQGISFNEKLFF. The CDR3 region has the DNA TGTGCTAGTGGTTTGGGTCAGGGGATTTCTTTTAATGAAAAACTGTTTTTT. V and J are TRBV12-5 and TRBJ1-4; D may be TRBD1 (6 bases). The CDR3 is made up of 17 amino acids. The germline V gene has CDR1 LGHNT and CDR2 FRNRAP. The V gene lost 1 base and the J gene lost 4 bases, with 16 bases spanning the gap.

This sequence joins TRBV30 and TRBJ2-1; 10 nucleotides match TRBD2. This CDR3 has 15 amino acids. The germline V gene encodes CDR1 GTSNPN and CDR2 SVGIG (reference sequence). After removal of 0 bases from V and 4 bases from J, the junction contained 3 bases not matched to a gene. The CDR3 reads CAWSVRAGGYNEQFF. Here the CDR3 DNA reads TGTGCCTGGAGTGTACGAGCGGGAGGGTACAATGAGCAGTTCTTC.

The V and J genes are TRBV6-5 and TRBJ2-1, with D tentatively TRBD1 (6 bases). CDR1 is MNHEY, CDR2 SVGAGI, per germline. V gave up 3 bases and J gave up 0 bases, with 12 bases separating them. There are 16 residues in the CDR3. CDR3: CASSYGQGTSYNEQFF. The CDR3 DNA reads TGTGCCAGCAGTTATGGGCAGGGGACCTCCTACAATGAGCAGTTCTTC.

This chain connects TRBV4-3 to TRBJ2-7, with TRBD1 matching 11 bases. The V gene end was trimmed by 6 bases and the J gene end by 2 bases; junction bases not matched to a gene: 6. The germline CDR1 and CDR2 sequences are LGHNA and YSLEER. The length of the CDR3 is 15 residues. CDR3 in DNA: TGCGCCAGCAGTCGGGACAGGGGGATTACCTACGAGCAGTACTTC. Translated, it gives CASSRDRGITYEQYF.

This chain's CDR3 is CASSRDRQKGYTF. For the CDR3, the DNA is TGTGCCAGCAGTCGTGACAGGCAGAAGGGCTACACCTTC. V usage is TRBV7-2 and J usage is TRBJ1-2, with a weak D call TRBD1 (6 bases). CDR3 length: 13 amino acids. Germline values: CDR1 SGHTA, CDR2 FQGNSA. Trimming removed 6 bases at V and 8 bases at J, with 16 bases between. Drawing the rest from reference TRBV7-2 and TRBJ1-2, the complete variable domain is GAGVSQSPSNKVTEKGKDVELRCDPISGHTALYWYRQSLGQGLEFLIYFQGNSAPDKSGLPSDRFSAERTGGSVSTLTIQRTQQEDSAVYLCASSRDRQKGYTFGSGTRLTVV.

The rearrangement uses TRBV11-2 and TRBJ1-6; D unclear. The CDR3 loop spans 15 amino acids. The germline V gene has CDR1 SGHAT and CDR2 FQNNGV. The V end was cut by 4 bases, the J end by 7 bases, with 14 bases between. The DNA for the CDR3 is TGTGCCAGCAGCTCTAACCCGGGCGGGAATTCACCCCTCCACTTT. Residues: CASSSNPGGNSPLHF.

The chain couples TRBV27 to TRBJ2-2; 7 bases align to TRBD2. The CDR3 has 14 residues. J lost 7 bases, V lost 7 bases, and 9 bases had no gene match. Germline assignment: CDR1 MNHEY and CDR2 SMNVEV (reference sequence). CDR3 coding DNA: TGTGCCAGCACCCGCGTAGGGGAGGGCGGGGAGCTGTTTTTT. It encodes CASTRVGEGGELFF.